This TCR beta chain emerged from a study of regulatory T cells in long-lasting Graves disease (dated by TCRdb to the early 2020s). Regarding the complete study: To count as having persistent Graves' disease, a patient had to have received antithyroid drug treatment for over 5 years with TSH receptor autoantibodies remaining persistently positive. Persistent Graves' disease patients were compared with newly diagnosed Graves' disease patients by peripheral blood TCR sequencing and RNA sequencing. The study was registered as a clinical trial and conducted in China. A total of about 33 samples were covered by TCR sequencing, comprising approximately 13 persistent and around 20 newly diagnosed Graves' disease patients. Antithyroid drugs had been taken for about 10.3 years on average by persistent Graves' disease patients in the clinical cohort. Results and caveats for the whole study, not just this receptor: The authors noted that the small sample size was a limitation that may lower accuracy. TRBV28, TRBJ1-2 and TRBJ2-5 were preferentially used in persistent disease, while TRBV20-1 and TRBJ2-1 were favored in newly diagnosed disease. Compared with newly diagnosed patients, persistent Graves' disease patients had lower TCR Shannon entropy and fewer highly expanded clones, which suggests clonal expansion. More public clonotypes were shared among persistent patients (roughly 2,900) than among newly diagnosed patients (roughly 960). Only the TCR beta chain was sequenced and analyzed. The study examined only peripheral blood because the primary lesion, thyroid tissue, could not be accessed.

Library preparation was by multiplex PCR. These reads were obtained on an Illumina HiSeq 4000. TCR beta libraries were built with iRepertoire HTBI primers and Arm-PCR amplification of CDR3 regions. Before sequencing, the PCR products underwent gel purification. Regarding the original processing steps: Gene usage analysis of CDR3 amino acid clonotypes used the 60 to 80 TRBV and more than 13 TRBJ segments found across samples. COPE and FqMerger were used to merge the filtered high-quality paired reads into contigs. BLAST was used to align contigs to the IMGT TRBV, TRBD and TRBJ reference genes, and CDR3 was defined following IMGT. Any clonotype with a frequency above 0.1% was classified as a highly expanded clone. Shannon entropy served as the measure of repertoire diversity, while the Gini coefficient captured V-J evenness. A clonotype was considered public if more than one individual shared it. TCRdb passed the public sequencing reads through fastp at Q25 and MiXCR, retaining productive beta sequences. CDR3 protein sequences are deduplicated, and each keeps its most common genes and DNA. The V and J calls, along with clone size, are taken from TCRdb and not from the paper's own processing. The sample table lists about 660,000 distinct CDR3 sequences, around 30% of them with a count of one. The top ten clonotypes cover around 42% of the sample.

CDR1 and CDR2 were assigned from the germline V gene as MNHNS and SASEGT. The CDR3 runs 15 amino acids, cysteine and phenylalanine included. Only CDR3 DNA is held: 45 bases, read in frame from base 1. The trim is 7 bases for V and 4 bases for J, with a gap of 16 bases between the germline ends. Regarding this clonotype: The clone's antigen remains unknown. There are no base qualities to consult, and no much larger clone falls within one base.

The time point label on this specimen signifies: persistent/refractory GD, antithyroid drugs over 5 years with positive TRAb. RNA was extracted from PBMCs in TRIzol for both TCR sequencing and RNA sequencing. The diagnosis of Graves' disease was made according to American Thyroid Association guidelines. Patients for the study were recruited at an endocrinology department in Xi'an, China. From each patient, nine milliliters of peripheral blood was collected into an EDTA anticoagulant tube. Ficoll Paque Plus density gradient separation was used to isolate PBMCs, and no further T cell sorting was performed. An Agilent 2100 Bioanalyzer and agarose gel were used to check RNA quality, while a NanoDrop 2000 measured RNA concentration.

The chain links TRBV6-1 with TRBJ1-4; TRBD1 is a possible D gene, resting on 5 matching bases. This TCR was sampled from a female donor with Graves disease. Sequenced here: peripheral blood mononuclear cells (PBMCs), sampled when the disease was refractory, from a patient treated with antithyroid drugs. The CDR3 region reads CASNHLYGGNEKLFF. The DNA sequence is TGTGCCAGCAACCATTTATATGGGGGTAATGAAAAACTGTTTTTT.